Listed here are 26 T cell receptor beta chains from one sample, sequenced in a study of cytomegalovirus exposure and HLA in healthy donors. With 60 Vbeta and 13 Jbeta primers, the PCR was carried out. Assay used: immunoSEQ multiplex PCR; TCRdb lists only in-frame clones, some missing. The table includes about 160,000 clones, 70% to 90% detected once. The sequenced sample consisted of PBMCs. Receptor source: a man in his late teens or twenties in good health and CMV-seropositive.

The J gene is TRBJ2-1, the V gene TRBV27; 7 bases are a match to TRBD2. Germline assignment: CDR1 MNHEY and CDR2 SMNVEV (reference sequence). CDR3 length: 15 amino acids. After removal of 6 bases from V and 3 bases from J, the junction contained 8 bases not matched to a gene. CDR3 DNA sequence: TGTGCCAGCAGCCGGGGGGACTCCCTCTACAATGAGCAGTTCTTC. It codes for CASSRGDSLYNEQFF.

To note about this clone: This same CDR3 is encoded by further DNA sequences in the sample. The V and J genes are TRBV7-3 and TRBJ2-3, with D perhaps matching TRBD1 (6 bases). V shed 6 bases and J shed 6 bases, with 10 bases lying between them. This CDR3 is 12 amino acids long. From germline, CDR1 is SGHTA and CDR2 FQGTGA. CDR3 in amino acids: CASSLTGDTQYF. The CDR3 DNA is TGTGCCAGCAGTCTGACAGGTGATACGCAGTATTTT.

The chain couples TRBV9 to TRBJ2-5, with a tentative D call TRBD1 (6 bases). CDR1 and CDR2 from the germline V gene are SGDLS and YYNGEE. This CDR3 contains 14 residues. Trimming left V 0 bases short and J 2 bases short, with 8 bases between. The CDR3 here is CASSVGTAQETQYF. The CDR3 DNA reads as TGTGCCAGCAGCGTAGGGACAGCTCAAGAGACCCAGTACTTC.

The gene calls are TRBV6-1 and TRBJ2-3; maybe TRBD1 (5 bases). This CDR3 is 15 amino acids long. The germline V gene has CDR1 MNHNS and CDR2 SASEGT. V lost 1 base and J 5 bases, leaving 13 bases between the germline ends. CDR3 in DNA: TGTGCCAGCAGTGAAGGGACACGGAAGGGAGATACGCAGTATTTT. Translation gives CASSEGTRKGDTQYF.

This clone was seen more than once but under ten times. V usage is TRBV4-1 and J usage is TRBJ1-5; 10 bases align to TRBD1. CDR3 length equals 14 residues. Germline trimming cut 4 bases from V and 10 bases from J; bases unmatched to any gene: 7. CDR1 MGHRA and CDR2 YSYEKL come from the germline V gene. DNA for the CDR3: TGCGCCAGCAGCCCCACGGGACAGGGGATACCCCAGCATTTT. Translated, it gives CASSPTGQGIPQHF.

This clone has a single count. The V and J genes are TRBV9 and TRBJ2-5; TRBD1 matches at 7 bases. The CDR3 totals 16 residues. Unmatched junction bases numbered 14, after V lost 5 bases and J lost 4 bases. Germline V lookup: CDR1 SGDLS, CDR2 YYNGEE. CDR3: CASSTNYRGLGETQYF. The CDR3 region has the DNA TGTGCCAGCAGTACAAATTACAGGGGATTAGGAGAGACCCAGTACTTC. Full variable domain (rest looked up from reference TRBV9 and TRBJ2-5): DSGVTQTPKHLITATGQRVTLRCSPRSGDLSVYWYQQSLDQGLQFLIQYYNGEERAKGNILERFSAQQFPDLHSELNLSSLELGDSALYFCASSTNYRGLGETQYFGPGTRLLVL.

The rearrangement links TRBV12-2 to TRBJ1-1; the table's TRBD1 call for D was not verified on the DNA. TRBV12-2 is described as a pseudogene. The CDR3 runs to 16 residues. CDR3 sequence: CASRFQGVGGYTEAFF. In DNA form, the CDR3 reads TGTGCAAGTCGCTTCCAGGGGGTGGGGGGCTATACTGAAGCTTTCTTT.

The CDR3 region is CASSERDRDNSPLHF. CDR3 coding DNA: TGTGCCAGCAGTGAACGGGACAGGGACAATTCACCCCTCCACTTT. The rearrangement uses TRBV27 and TRBJ1-6; 9 bases are shared with TRBD1. From germline, CDR1 is MNHEY and CDR2 SMNVEV (reference sequence). The CDR3 extends over 15 amino acids. J gave up 7 bases and V 5 bases, and 6 bases lay outside the gene matches.

The rearrangement uses TRBV5-1 and TRBJ1-6; a possible D gene is TRBD1 (5 bases). The CDR3 runs to 16 residues. CDR1 and CDR2 from the germline V gene are SGHRS and YFSETQ. V was trimmed by 2 bases and J by 5 bases, leaving 14 bases between them. CDR3 sequence (DNA): TGCGCCAGCAGCTTCGGAGGGGCTAAGAATAATTCACCCCTCCACTTT. It codes for CASSFGGAKNNSPLHF.

This clone appeared a single time. As DNA, the CDR3 is TGTGCCATCAGTGACAACCAGGATCCCGAAGAGACCCAGTACTTC. Translating it yields CAISDNQDPEETQYF. This chain uses TRBV10-3 with TRBJ2-5; D call uncertain. The germline V and J ends were trimmed by 3 bases and 3 bases, with 14 bases remaining between them. Per the germline V gene, CDR1 is ENHRY and CDR2 is SYGVKD. The CDR3 consists of 15 residues.

The V call is TRBV7-9, the J call TRBJ2-7; TRBD2 matches 11 bases. The CDR3 is made up of 15 amino acids. The trim removed 1 base at V and 3 bases at J, leaving 2 bases unmatched. Germline-derived CDR1 and CDR2 are SEHNR and FQNEAQ (reference sequence). In DNA, the CDR3 is TGTGCCAGCAGCTTAGTAGCGGGGGGGCACTACGAGCAGTACTTC. As protein: CASSLVAGGHYEQYF.

V usage is TRBV19 and J usage is TRBJ1-1, with D uncertain. V shed 4 bases and J shed 1 base, with 7 bases lying between them. Per the germline V gene, CDR1 is LNHDA and CDR2 is SQIVND (reference sequence). This CDR3 has 13 residues. Written as DNA, the CDR3 is TGTGCCAGTAGTACGGCGGGGAACACTGAAGCTTTCTTT. It codes for CASSTAGNTEAFF.

The rearrangement uses TRBV4-3 and TRBJ1-6, with D uncertain. Per the germline V gene, CDR1 is LGHNA and CDR2 is YSLEER. With 0 bases removed from V and 8 bases from J, the gap between germline ends came to 11 bases. This CDR3 contains 15 residues. The CDR3 loop is CASSQDVVRDSPLHF. Written as DNA, the CDR3 is TGCGCCAGCAGCCAAGATGTTGTACGGGATTCACCCCTCCACTTT.

The genes are TRBV6-5 and TRBJ1-6; D gene unclear. The germline V gene has CDR1 MNHEY and CDR2 SVGAGI. The CDR3 is made up of 13 amino acids. The ends were cut back, 10 bases at V and 8 bases at J, with 15 bases in the middle. The CDR3: CATAAGDYSPLHF. CDR3 bases: TGTGCCACCGCTGCGGGAGATTATTCACCCCTCCACTTT.

The chain has TRBV5-1 and TRBJ2-2; 7 positions match TRBD1. Trimming took 4 bases from V and 2 from J; bases not matched to a gene: 2. CDR1 and CDR2 from the germline V gene are SGHRS and YFSETQ. The CDR3 covers 14 residues. DNA of the CDR3: TGCGCCAGCAGCGAGGGGGCCAACACCGGGGAGCTGTTTTTT. This translates into CASSEGANTGELFF. Filled out from reference TRBV5-1 and TRBJ2-2, the complete variable domain reads KAGVTQTPRYLIKTRGQQVTLSCSPISGHRSVSWYQQTPGQGLQFLFEYFSETQRNKGNFPGRFSGRQFSNSRSEMNVSTLELGDSALYLCASSEGANTGELFFGEGSRLTVL.

With respect to this clone: At one end the junction does not follow the germline gene, possibly because of a read error. This chain links TRBV2 with TRBJ2-3; D unresolved. The germline V gene encodes CDR1 SNHLY and CDR2 FYNNEI. The CDR3 is 15 residues long. For the CDR3, the DNA is TGTGCCAGCAGCGAAGCGTTGGCGGTGGCAGATACGCAGTATTTT. This sequence encodes CASSEALAVADTQYF.

V gene TRBV27 combines with J gene TRBJ1-4; 8 nucleotides line up with TRBD1. Germline lookup yields CDR1 MNHEY and CDR2 SMNVEV (reference sequence). This CDR3 is 17 amino acids long. The ends lost 0 bases at V and 0 bases at J; junction bases unmatched: 3. CDR3 in amino acids: CASSLSRGRSTNEKLFF. The CDR3 DNA follows: TGTGCCAGCAGTTTATCCAGGGGGCGGTCAACTAATGAAAAACTGTTTTTT.

The chain links TRBV18 to TRBJ2-1; D might be TRBD2 (6 bases). Germline values: CDR1 KGHSH, CDR2 LQKENI. The CDR3 length is 11 residues. Trimming cost V 8 bases and J 7 bases, with 9 bases left between them. The CDR3 reads CASPRGNEQFF. The CDR3 coding sequence is TGTGCCAGCCCTCGGGGGAATGAGCAGTTCTTC.

The chain uses TRBV9 and TRBJ2-1; weak D call: TRBD2 (5 bases). V was cut by 6 bases and J by 0 bases, with 7 bases left in between. Germline V lookup: CDR1 SGDLS, CDR2 YYNGEE. The CDR3 contains 13 residues. This CDR3 is CASTAGSYNEQFF. The CDR3 nucleotides are TGTGCCAGCACCGCGGGCTCCTACAATGAGCAGTTCTTC.

In the case of this clone: One end of the junction fails to match germline, which may point to a read error. The chain is built from TRBV15 and TRBJ2-6, with D possibly matching TRBD1 (5 bases). CDR3 size: 16 residues. Germline V lookup: CDR1 LNHNV, CDR2 YYDKDF (reference sequence). CDR3 nucleotides: TGTGCCACCAGCCCCTCGACGGGCTCTGGGGCCAACGGCCTGACTTTC. Translation: CATSPSTGSGANGLTF.

The rearrangement links TRBV7-2 to TRBJ1-5, with unresolved D. V dropped 1 base and J dropped 1 base, with 11 bases sitting between them. CDR1 SGHTA and CDR2 FQGNSA come from the germline V gene. This CDR3 region has 16 residues. For the CDR3, the DNA is TGTGCCAGCAGCTTAGACGGCAGAGGGAGCAATCAGCCCCAGCATTTT. As protein: CASSLDGRGSNQPQHF.

The V call is TRBV2, the J call TRBJ1-6; TRBD1 agrees at 7 bases. The CDR3 totals 15 residues. Germline lookup yields CDR1 SNHLY and CDR2 FYNNEI. Trimming cost V 6 bases and J 4 bases; bases outside gene matches: 6. CDR3 sequence (DNA): TGTGCCAGCAGGCCCCGGGACAGATATAATTCACCCCTCCACTTT. Protein: CASRPRDRYNSPLHF.

There are a few counts of this clone. This chain joins TRBV5-6 and TRBJ1-1; 9 bases align to TRBD1. Germline-derived CDR1 and CDR2 are SGHDT and YYEEEE. The V and J ends lost 4 bases and 1 base, in that order; junction bases with no gene match: 2. CDR3 size: 14 residues. The CDR3 loop reads CASSPDRGNTEAFF. The CDR3 DNA follows: TGTGCCAGCAGCCCGGACAGGGGGAACACTGAAGCTTTCTTT.

The chain has TRBV4-2 and TRBJ1-2, with D tentatively TRBD1 (6 bases). In germline, CDR1 is LGHNA, CDR2 YNFKEQ. CDR3 length equals 14 residues. The ends were cut back, 1 base at V and 8 bases at J, with 14 bases in the middle. The DNA of the CDR3 is TGTGCCAGCAGCCAAGCAGGGGTGATTGGGGGCTACACCTTC. Translating it yields CASSQAGVIGGYTF.

This chain joins TRBV2 and TRBJ2-7; TRBD2 agrees at 7 bases. V lost 7 bases and J lost 4; bases outside the gene matches: 7. This CDR3 region has 13 residues. Per germline, CDR1 SNHLY and CDR2 FYNNEI. CDR3 in amino acids: CASTEGRGYEQYF. CDR3 nucleotide sequence: TGTGCCAGCACCGAGGGGCGGGGGTACGAGCAGTACTTC.

Points on this clone: One junction end disagrees with the germline gene, perhaps due to a read error. The chain has TRBV7-7 and TRBJ2-7, with 11 nucleotides matching TRBD1. From germline, CDR1 is SSHAT and CDR2 FNYEAQ (reference sequence). The CDR3 loop spans 9 amino acids. DNA of the CDR3: TGTGCCGGGGACAGGGGGTTCTCTTTC. Encoded protein: CAGDRGFSF.